Presented here are 32 T cell receptor beta chains from one specimen sequenced in a study of tumor-infiltrating lymphocytes in primary liver carcinoma (dated by TCRdb to 2015 to 2018). TCRdb shows the sequencer as Illumina HiSeq 2500. Using a constant-region primer and ProtoScript II reverse transcriptase, TCRbeta-specific cDNA was reverse-transcribed from about 0.45 ug total RNA. The TCRbeta libraries were prepared through three rounds of nested multiplex PCR following a slightly modified ARM-PCR procedure. Each of the first two PCR rounds ran for approximately 10 cycles and used multiplex TRBV1-TRBV30 forward primers together with a Cbeta reverse primer. Through fastp at Q25 and MiXCR, TCRdb rebuilt clones from the public reads, retaining in-frame beta chains. Every CDR3 protein is listed once, alongside the most common genes and DNA of its rows. For this sample there are more than 95,000 distinct CDR3 sequences; 60% to 80% appear just once. The biggest ten clones account for approximately 8% of the sample.

Without any cell sorting, total RNA and DNA were co-extracted from about 20-30 mg of bulk tissue using the AllPrep DNA/RNA mini kit. The sequenced material came from liver tumor tissue from sampling region 3. What the cell subset or site label conveys for this sample: tumor region T3, left-lateral pole. These TCRs come from a woman aged 55 to 70 with primary liver carcinoma and hepatitis B virus infection.

Points on this clonotype: At one end, the junction sequence differs from germline, possibly due to a read error. This chain uses TRBV11-2 with TRBJ2-3; 8 bases fit TRBD1. From germline, CDR1 is SGHAT and CDR2 FQNNGV. The CDR3 runs to 13 residues. The CDR3 region has the DNA TGTGTCAGCAGCCGACAGGGGCTATATACGCAGTATTTT. Its translation: CVSSRQGLYTQYF.

This clonotype has only a few counts. The rearrangement joins TRBV18 to TRBJ2-7; the D gene is possibly TRBD2 (6 bases). CDR3 size: 14 residues. Germline CDR1 is KGHSH and CDR2 is LQKENI. Trimming stripped 1 base from V and 5 bases from J, with 12 bases between. DNA for the CDR3: TGTGCCAGCTCACCACTGGGGACGGGGGACGAGCAGTACTTC. Its protein product is CASSPLGTGDEQYF.

The chain couples TRBV30 to TRBJ2-2; D assignment may be TRBD1 or TRBD2 (5 bases each). Trimming took off 5 bases at V and 6 bases at J, with 16 bases between the two ends. The CDR3 is 14 residues long. The germline V gene has CDR1 GTSNPN and CDR2 SVGIG (reference sequence). DNA of the CDR3: TGTGCCTGGGGTTCGGGGCTAGGGGCCGGGGAGCTGTTTTTT. This codes for CAWGSGLGAGELFF.

The rearrangement joins TRBV6-5 to TRBJ2-1; no reliable D call. V lost 6 bases, J lost 9 bases, and 15 bases lay in between. Germline CDR1 and CDR2: MNHEY and SVGAGI. This CDR3 has 13 residues. The CDR3 region has the DNA TGTGCCAGCAGACCCGGGCATAGTGTTGAGCAGTTCTTC. It is translated as CASRPGHSVEQFF.

The sample holds one count of this clonotype. Mismatch with germline at one junction end may stem from a read error. The chain uses TRBV29-1 and TRBJ2-1; 7 bases fit TRBD1. Germline V gives CDR1 SQVTM, CDR2 ANQGSEA. This CDR3 has 14 amino acids. As DNA, the CDR3 is TGCAGCGTGAAGACAGGGCGACCCTACAATGAACAGTTCTTC. Amino acid sequence: CSVKTGRPYNEQFF.

Worth noting for this clonotype: This sequence may be a read error, since a much larger clone differs from it by one base. The rearrangement joins TRBV14 to TRBJ2-3, with a possible D match to TRBD1 (6 bases). This CDR3 contains 15 residues. The germline CDR1 and CDR2 sequences are SGHDN and FVKESK. V gave up 2 bases and J gave up 5 bases, with 14 bases separating them. As DNA, the CDR3 is TGTGCCAGCAGCCAAAGACAGGAGTTCGGAGATACGCAGTATTTT. Its translation is CASSQRQEFGDTQYF. Supplemented by reference TRBV14 and TRBJ2-3, the full variable domain reads EAGVTQFPSHSVIEKGQTVTLRCDPISGHDNLYWYRRVMGKEIKFLLHFVKESKQDESGMPNNRFLAERTGGTYSTLKVQPAELEDSGVYFCASSQRQEFGDTQYFGPGTRLTVL.

This clonotype showed up just a few times. An end of the junction does not agree with germline; a read error may underlie this. The rearrangement uses TRBV6-2 or TRBV6-3 and TRBJ1-1, with 8 bases identical to TRBD1. CDR1 and CDR2 from the germline V gene are MNHEY and SVGEGT. CDR3 length: 11 residues. DNA for the CDR3: TGTGCCAGCGGGGGACAGGCCGAGGCTTCCTTT. Amino acids: CASGGQAEASF.

This clonotype has ten or more counts. The chain joins TRBV28 to TRBJ2-2; no firm D call. The V end was cut by 5 bases, the J end by 4 bases, with 8 bases between. The length of the CDR3 is 13 residues. CDR1 and CDR2 from the germline V gene are MDHEN and SYDVKM. CDR3 DNA: TGTGCCAGCAGTCCCACCGCCACCGGGGAGCTGTTTTTT. Protein sequence: CASSPTATGELFF.

This clonotype was counted many times. The rearrangement joins TRBV28 to TRBJ2-2; 7 nucleotides match TRBD2. V gave up 10 bases and J gave up 4 bases; unmatched junction bases: 3. Germline CDR1 MDHEN, CDR2 SYDVKM. This CDR3 spans 12 amino acids. The CDR3 loop is CATWGGTGELFF. The CDR3 DNA reads TGTGCCACGTGGGGGGGCACCGGGGAGCTGTTTTTT.

A word on this clonotype: Just one base apart from a much larger clone, this may be a read error. The genes are TRBV10-2 and TRBJ2-2; tentatively, D is TRBD1 (5 bases). Germline assignment: CDR1 WSHSY and CDR2 SAAADI. The CDR3 extends over 13 amino acids. Trimming pared 3 bases from V and 5 bases from J, leaving 7 bases between. The CDR3 loop reads CASSEWTTGELFF. The CDR3 nucleotides are TGCGCCAGCAGTGAATGGACAACCGGGGAGCTGTTTTTT.

On this clonotype itself: Because the CDR3 is missing its conserved closing phenylalanine or tryptophan, this is likely a read error. The genes are TRBV11-3 and TRBJ2-1, with 10 bases fitting TRBD1. The junction had 11 bases not matched to a gene; V was cut back by 8 bases and J by 7 bases. The CDR3 covers 15 residues. The germline V gene encodes CDR1 SGHNT and CDR2 YENEEA. CDR3 DNA sequence: TGTGCCAGCGCAGACAGGGGGCGAGCGGGGAATGAGCAGTTCCTC. Its translation is CASADRGRAGNEQFL.

In the case of this clonotype: In this CDR3 the conserved last residue, phenylalanine or tryptophan, is missing, so a read error is likely. The limits of the CDR3 on the DNA are not certain, so only TCRdb's listed CDR3 is given. The V gene is TRBV11-2, the J gene TRBJ2-7; TRBD1, the table's D call, lacks a check against the DNA. Germline CDR1 is SGHAT and CDR2 is FQNNGV. The CDR3 spans 14 amino acids, including both terminal residues. The CDR3 reads CASSPPSGASEQHL.

Regarding this clonotype: One junction end does not reproduce the germline sequence, and a read error may be involved. The chain uses TRBV11-2 and TRBJ1-2; D not certain. Germline V lookup: CDR1 SGHAT, CDR2 FQNNGV. The CDR3 consists of 14 residues. The CDR3 DNA is TGTGCCAGCAGCCAAAGGAGGACCCACTACGGCTGCACCTTC. As protein: CASSQRRTHYGCTF.

V usage is TRBV11-2 and J usage is TRBJ2-3, with 7 bases matching TRBD2. The CDR3 is made up of 14 amino acids. Trimming removed 4 bases from V and 6 bases from J; junction bases left unmatched: 7. The V gene's germline CDR1 is SGHAT and CDR2 FQNNGV. CDR3 amino acids: CASSSAGVRDTQYF. The CDR3 DNA sequence: TGTGCCAGCAGCTCTGCGGGAGTACGGGATACGCAGTATTTT.

With regard to this clonotype: A junction end diverges from the germline sequence, so it may reflect a read error. The chain links TRBV7-9 to TRBJ1-4; a possible D gene is TRBD1 (5 bases). The CDR3 loop spans 17 amino acids. The V gene's germline CDR1 is SEHNR and CDR2 FQNEAQ (reference sequence). CDR3 sequence (DNA): TGTGCCAGCAGCCCGTCCGGCTCTGCAGGGAGGGTGGAAATACTGTTTTTT. It encodes CASSPSGSAGRVEILFF.

Worth noting for this clonotype: An end of the junction differs from the germline gene, which may be a read error. This sequence joins TRBV11-2 and TRBJ2-7, with 8 bases lining up with TRBD2. This CDR3 has 17 residues. In germline, CDR1 is SGHAT, CDR2 FQNNGV. CDR3 bases: TGTGCCAGCAGCTACATCCTCGGGAGCGGGAGCTCCTACGAGCAATACTTC. This translates into CASSYILGSGSSYEQYF.

This clonotype was detected ten times or more. The V and J genes are TRBV12-3 or TRBV12-4 and TRBJ2-7; 8 nucleotides agree with TRBD2. Trimming cost V 7 bases and J 2 bases; bases outside gene matches: 7. The CDR3 is made up of 14 amino acids. The CDR3 coding sequence is TGTGCCAGCACCAGAGCGGGAGCGACCTACGAGCAGTACTTC. Encoded protein: CASTRAGATYEQYF.

With respect to this clonotype: Just one base apart from a much larger clone, this may be a read error. The V and J genes are TRBV28 and TRBJ2-7; 7 bases fit TRBD2. The germline CDR1 and CDR2 sequences are MDHEN and SYDVKM. The CDR3 extends over 15 amino acids. The CDR3 protein is CVSSPSGTDSYEQYF. CDR3 sequence (DNA): TGTGTCAGCAGTCCCAGCGGGACCGACTCCTACGAGCAGTACTTC.

In its sample, this clonotype was seen once. The chain carries TRBV11-2 and TRBJ2-3; 8 nucleotides align to TRBD1. This CDR3 region has 13 residues. From germline, CDR1 is SGHAT and CDR2 FQNNGV. V lost 8 bases to trimming and J lost 4 bases; unmatched junction nucleotides: 5. The CDR3: CASGRQGPDTQYF. The CDR3 nucleotides read TGTGCCAGCGGCCGACAGGGGCCAGATACGCAGTATTTT.

Comments on this clonotype: At one of its ends the junction is not consistent with the germline gene, which may arise from a read error. The chain links TRBV6-2 or TRBV6-3 to TRBJ2-5; TRBD2 matches at 9 bases. The CDR3 has 19 residues. CDR1 and CDR2 from the germline V gene are MNHEY and SVGEGT. CDR3 residues: CVSSYYGISGSSTRETQYF. CDR3 bases: TGTGTCAGCAGCTACTACGGTATTAGCGGGAGTTCTACTCGGGAGACGCAGTACTTC.

Concerning this clonotype: A read error is possible here, since a much larger clone lies one base away. V usage is TRBV5-4 and J usage is TRBJ2-7; D is perhaps TRBD2 (7 bases). V lost 6 bases to trimming and J lost 2 bases, with 15 bases between them. CDR1 SGHNT and CDR2 YYREEE come from the germline V gene (reference sequence). The length of the CDR3 is 14 residues. The CDR3 region is CASILRGRAYEQYF. The CDR3 DNA sequence: TGTGCCAGCATCTTAAGGGGGAGGGCCTACGAGCAGTACTTC.

This clonotype was counted at least ten times. The chain recombines TRBV12-3 or TRBV12-4 with TRBJ1-6, with a weak D call TRBD1 (5 bases). This CDR3 spans 14 amino acids. Trimming left V 9 bases short and J 4 bases short, with 13 bases between. The CDR3 is CASRGYPYNSPLHF. CDR3 nucleotide sequence: TGTGCCAGTCGGGGGTATCCATATAATTCACCCCTCCACTTT.

This clonotype was seen a handful of times. This may stem from a read error, because a much larger clone lies one nucleotide away. J is TRBJ2-7 and V is TRBV6-1, with D perhaps matching TRBD1 or TRBD2 (5 bases each). V was shortened by 4 bases and J by 4 bases, with 17 bases between the two germline ends. Germline CDR1 and CDR2: MNHNS and SASEGT. There are 15 residues in the CDR3. The CDR3 DNA reads TGTGCCAGCAGTGGAGCACTAGTGGGGCTTTACGAGCAGTACTTC. Protein: CASSGALVGLYEQYF.

This clonotype was counted ten times or more. The chain carries TRBV6-5 and TRBJ2-2; D gene ambiguous. The V end was cut by 5 bases, the J end by 3 bases, with 16 bases between. The germline V gene has CDR1 MNHEY and CDR2 SVGAGI. The CDR3 has 16 amino acids. CDR3 DNA sequence: TGTGCCAGCAGTCCTTCGGGCTACCCCTACACCGGGGAGCTGTTTTTT. Amino acid sequence: CASSPSGYPYTGELFF.

As concerns this clonotype: The germline gene is not matched at one end of the junction; a read error may be the cause. The chain employs TRBV12-5 and TRBJ1-5; tentative D call: TRBD1 (5 bases). The V gene's germline CDR1 is LGHNT and CDR2 FRNRAP. The CDR3 has 14 residues. For the CDR3, the DNA is TGTACTAGTGGTTCGGGGCAGGTAGATCAGCCCCAGCATTTT. This codes for CTSGSGQVDQPQHF.

This clonotype was found once. The chain employs TRBV6-6 and TRBJ1-5, with 9 bases aligning to TRBD1. Losses at the gene ends were 5 bases for V and 13 bases for J; bases not matched to a gene: 21. CDR3 size: 17 residues. The germline CDR1 and CDR2 sequences are MNHNY and SVGAGI (reference sequence). The CDR3 spells CASSRGQGVRSNRPQHF. The DNA of the CDR3 is TGTGCCAGCAGTAGGGGACAGGGAGTTAGGAGCAATCGGCCTCAGCATTTT.

The gene calls are TRBV12-3 or TRBV12-4 and TRBJ1-2; D uncertain. The CDR3 contains 10 residues. CDR3: CVCRLSGYTF. Written as DNA, the CDR3 is TGTGTCTGCAGACTGTCTGGCTACACCTTC.

The table lists this clonotype with a few counts. The junction departs from germline at one end; a sequencing error may be responsible. J is TRBJ2-3 and V is TRBV7-7; 7 bases are shared with TRBD1. The length of the CDR3 is 14 residues. Germline V CDR1 and CDR2: SSHAT, FNYEAQ (reference sequence). The CDR3 nucleotides are TGTGCTAGCAGCCAAGGGACAGCCCTTGGGACGCAGTATTTT. Residues: CASSQGTALGTQYF.

J is TRBJ2-5 and V is TRBV28; D possibly matches TRBD1 or TRBD2 (6 bases each). The V gene lost 6 bases and the J gene lost 6 bases, with 23 bases spanning the gap. CDR1 is MDHEN and CDR2 is SYDVKM in the germline V gene. CDR3 length equals 16 residues. Here the CDR3 reads CASRALSGAGDKTQYF. CDR3 nucleotides: TGTGCCAGCAGGGCGCTTTCGGGGGCAGGAGACAAGACCCAGTACTTC.

Notes on this clonotype: A much bigger clone sits one base away, suggesting this may be a read error. This rearrangement joins TRBV4-1 to TRBJ1-4, with D tentatively TRBD1 (6 bases). CDR3 size: 16 residues. Per the germline V gene, CDR1 is MGHRA and CDR2 is YSYEKL. CDR3 bases: TGCGCCAGCAGCCAAGACGGAGCGGGGGCTAATGAAGAACTGTTTTTT. It encodes CASSQDGAGANEELFF.

Remarks on this clonotype: A read error is likely, as this CDR3 ends without the conserved phenylalanine or tryptophan. CDR3 sequence (DNA): TGTGCCAGCACCTCAACCGACATGGCTCCTAATTCACCCCTCCACCTT. It encodes CASTSTDMAPNSPLHL. The V call is TRBV7-2, the J call TRBJ1-6, with D uncertain. Germline CDR1 is SGHTA and CDR2 is FQGNSA. The CDR3 loop spans 16 amino acids. Between the trimmed V and J ends, which lost 7 bases and 6 bases, there was a span of 19 bases.

The genes are TRBV20-1 and TRBJ2-5; D is uncertain. The length of the CDR3 is 10 residues. V lost 5 bases, J lost 3 bases, and 4 bases lay in between. Germline V gene sequence: CDR1 DFQATT, CDR2 SNEGSKA (reference sequence). The CDR3 loop reads CSAWEETQYF. The CDR3 bases are TGCAGTGCTTGGGAAGAGACCCAGTACTTC.